The 8 T cell receptor beta chains listed next were all sequenced from one sample in a study of OX40 agonist ivuxolimab in advanced cancers. Sequencing used immunoSEQ multiplex PCR; TCRdb keeps in-frame clones, though not all of them. Found here are around 64,000 clones, nearly 90% of them singletons; the top ten hold roughly 1.3%. The sample here was CD4+ or CD8+ T cells sorted from blood, taken in a trial of the OX40 agonist ivuxolimab. The receptors were gathered from an adult with an advanced solid tumor such as melanoma, head and neck, liver or kidney cancer.

This chain links TRBV19 with TRBJ1-4; D is undetermined. The CDR3 contains 15 residues. V was cut by 7 bases and J by 3 bases, with 15 bases left in between. Per germline, CDR1 LNHDA and CDR2 SQIVND (reference sequence). The CDR3 bases are TGTGCCAGTATAAACGGTCCCGGTCCTAATGAAAAACTGTTTTTT. This gives the protein CASINGPGPNEKLFF.

The chain couples TRBV18 to TRBJ1-1; possibly TRBD1 for D (5 bases). The CDR3 totals 16 residues. Germline assignment: CDR1 KGHSH and CDR2 LQKENI. The V and J ends lost 2 bases and 5 bases respectively, with 18 bases between them. CDR3 coding DNA: TGTGCCAGCTCACCATTCGGTCCAGGGAGTGGGACTGAAGCTTTCTTT. Its protein product is CASSPFGPGSGTEAFF.

The chain combines TRBV5-1 with TRBJ2-3; D may correspond to TRBD1 or TRBD2 (6 bases each). V gave up 4 bases and J gave up 1 base, with 10 bases separating them. Germline V CDR1 and CDR2: SGHRS, YFSETQ. This CDR3 is 14 amino acids long. The CDR3 DNA sequence: TGCGCCAGCAGCCTGGGGGGCGGCACAGATACGCAGTATTTT. It translates to CASSLGGGTDTQYF.

The gene calls are TRBV7-6 and TRBJ2-2; 10 bases line up with TRBD2. The CDR3 is 16 residues long. Germline V lookup: CDR1 SGHVS, CDR2 FNYEAQ. V gave up 3 bases and J gave up 1 base; unmatched junction bases: 2. This CDR3 reads CASSFLAGVNTGELFF. Written as DNA, the CDR3 is TGTGCCAGCAGCTTCCTAGCGGGGGTGAACACCGGGGAGCTGTTTTTT.

This clone turned up a few times. The rearrangement links TRBV5-1 to TRBJ1-5, with D perhaps TRBD1 (6 bases). CDR3 length equals 13 residues. Germline lookup yields CDR1 SGHRS and CDR2 YFSETQ. V was trimmed by 4 bases and J by 8 bases, leaving 13 bases between them. CDR3 nucleotides: TGCGCCAGCAGCCCGACAGGACGGGAGCCCCAGCATTTT. Residues: CASSPTGREPQHF.

CDR3 DNA: TGTGCCAGCAGCTTAGAAACACTCAATTCAAGGGAGCAGTTCTTC. It is translated as CASSLETLNSREQFF. The gene calls are TRBV11-2 and TRBJ2-1; D not certain. Germline values: CDR1 SGHAT, CDR2 FQNNGV. V lost 0 bases and J lost 10, with 16 bases in between. This CDR3 has 15 residues. Supplemented by reference TRBV11-2 and TRBJ2-1, the full variable domain reads EAGVAQSPRYKIIEKRQSVAFWCNPISGHATLYWYQQILGQGPKLLIQFQNNGVVDDSQLPKDRFSAERLKGVDSTLKIQPAKLEDSAVYLCASSLETLNSREQFFGPGTRLTVL.

The chain uses TRBV15 and TRBJ2-1, with D uncertain. The CDR3 covers 13 residues. The V end lost 0 bases, the J end lost 7 bases, and 7 bases lay between the germline ends. Germline assignment: CDR1 LNHNV and CDR2 YYDKDF (reference sequence). The CDR3 reads CATSRDRRNEQFF. The CDR3 nucleotides read TGTGCCACCAGCAGAGATAGGCGGAATGAGCAGTTCTTC.

The rearrangement links TRBV30 to TRBJ1-2; 8 bases line up with TRBD1. With V trimmed by 0 bases and J by 4 bases, 4 bases remained unmatched. Germline V gene sequence: CDR1 GTSNPN, CDR2 SVGIG (reference sequence). The CDR3 is made up of 14 amino acids. The chain's CDR3 is CAWSVLGTGYGYTF. The DNA for the CDR3 is TGTGCCTGGAGTGTACTCGGGACAGGCTATGGCTACACCTTC. Combining the CDR3 with reference TRBV30 and TRBJ1-2 gives the whole variable domain SQTIHQWPATLVQPVGSPLSLECTVEGTSNPNLYWYRQAAGRGLQLLFYSVGIGQISSEVPQNLSASRPQDRQFILSSKKLLLSDSGFYLCAWSVLGTGYGYTFGSGTRLTVV.